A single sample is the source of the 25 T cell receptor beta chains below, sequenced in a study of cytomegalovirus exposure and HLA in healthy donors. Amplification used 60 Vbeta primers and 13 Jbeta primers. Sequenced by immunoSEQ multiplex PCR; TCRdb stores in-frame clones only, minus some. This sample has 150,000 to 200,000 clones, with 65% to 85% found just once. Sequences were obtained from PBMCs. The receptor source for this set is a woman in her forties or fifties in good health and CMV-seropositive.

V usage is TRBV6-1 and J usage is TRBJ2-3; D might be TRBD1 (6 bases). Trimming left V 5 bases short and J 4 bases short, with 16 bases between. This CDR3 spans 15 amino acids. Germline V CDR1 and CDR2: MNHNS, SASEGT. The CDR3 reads CASSPPGGESDTQYF. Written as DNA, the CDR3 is TGTGCCAGCAGTCCCCCTGGGGGCGAGTCAGATACGCAGTATTTT.

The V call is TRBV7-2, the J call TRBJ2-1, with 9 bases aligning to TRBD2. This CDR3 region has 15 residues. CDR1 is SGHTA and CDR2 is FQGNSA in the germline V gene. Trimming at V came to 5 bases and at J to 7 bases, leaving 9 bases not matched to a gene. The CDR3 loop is CASSPPVAGVNEQFF. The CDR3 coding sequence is TGTGCCAGCAGCCCCCCGGTAGCGGGGGTGAATGAGCAGTTCTTC.

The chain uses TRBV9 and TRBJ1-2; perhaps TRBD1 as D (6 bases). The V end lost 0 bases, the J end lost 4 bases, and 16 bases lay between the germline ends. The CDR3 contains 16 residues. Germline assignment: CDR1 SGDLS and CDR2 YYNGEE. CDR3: CASSVGGPGRTYGYTF. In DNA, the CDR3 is TGTGCCAGCAGCGTAGGGGGGCCCGGTAGAACCTATGGCTACACCTTC.

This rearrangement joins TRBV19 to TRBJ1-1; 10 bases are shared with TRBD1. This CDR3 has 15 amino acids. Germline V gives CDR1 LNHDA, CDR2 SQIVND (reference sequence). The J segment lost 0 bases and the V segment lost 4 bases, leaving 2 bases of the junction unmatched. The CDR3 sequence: CASSRDRGMNTEAFF. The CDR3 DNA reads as TGTGCCAGTAGTAGGGACAGGGGAATGAACACTGAAGCTTTCTTT. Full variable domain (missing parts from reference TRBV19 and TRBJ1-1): DGGITQSPKYLFRKEGQNVTLSCEQNLNHDAMYWYRQDPGQGLRLIYYSQIVNDFQKGDIAEGYSVSREKKESFPLTVTSAQKNPTAFYLCASSRDRGMNTEAFFGQGTRLTVV.

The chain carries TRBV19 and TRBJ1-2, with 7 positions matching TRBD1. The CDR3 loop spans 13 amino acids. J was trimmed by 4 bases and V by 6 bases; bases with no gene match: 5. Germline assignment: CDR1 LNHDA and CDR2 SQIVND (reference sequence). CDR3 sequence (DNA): TGTGCCAGTAGGGCAGGGGGTATCTATGGCTACACCTTC. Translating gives CASRAGGIYGYTF.

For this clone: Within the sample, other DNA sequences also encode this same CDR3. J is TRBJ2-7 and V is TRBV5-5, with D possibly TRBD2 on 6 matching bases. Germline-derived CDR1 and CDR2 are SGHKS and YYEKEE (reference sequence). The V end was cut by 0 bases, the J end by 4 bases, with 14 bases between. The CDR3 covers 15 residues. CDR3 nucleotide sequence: TGTGCCAGCAGCTTGGTAGGAGGGAGTGGTTACGAGCAGTACTTC. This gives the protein CASSLVGGSGYEQYF.

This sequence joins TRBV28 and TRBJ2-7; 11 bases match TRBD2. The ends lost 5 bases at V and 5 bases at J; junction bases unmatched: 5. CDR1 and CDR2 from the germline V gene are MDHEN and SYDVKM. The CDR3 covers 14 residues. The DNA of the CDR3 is TGTGCCAGCAGTATAGCGGGAGGGATCAACGAGCAGTACTTC. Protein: CASSIAGGINEQYF.

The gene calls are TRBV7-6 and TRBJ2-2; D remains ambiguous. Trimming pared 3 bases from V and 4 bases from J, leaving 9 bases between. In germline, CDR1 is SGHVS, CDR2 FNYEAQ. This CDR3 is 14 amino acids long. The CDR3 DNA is TGTGCCAGCAGCTTTACAGTCGGCACCGGGGAGCTGTTTTTT. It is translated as CASSFTVGTGELFF. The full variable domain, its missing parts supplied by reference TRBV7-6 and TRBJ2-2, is GAGVSQSPRYKVTKRGQDVALRCDPISGHVSLYWYRQALGQGPEFLTYFNYEAQQDKSGLPNDRFSAERPEGSISTLTIQRTEQRDSAMYRCASSFTVGTGELFFGEGSRLTVL.

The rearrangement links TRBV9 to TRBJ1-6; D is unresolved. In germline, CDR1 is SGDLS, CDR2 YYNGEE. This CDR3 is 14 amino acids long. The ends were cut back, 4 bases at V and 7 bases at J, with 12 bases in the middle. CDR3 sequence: CASSPRDLNSPLHF. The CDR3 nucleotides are TGTGCCAGCAGCCCCCGGGATTTGAATTCACCCCTCCACTTT. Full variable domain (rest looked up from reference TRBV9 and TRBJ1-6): DSGVTQTPKHLITATGQRVTLRCSPRSGDLSVYWYQQSLDQGLQFLIQYYNGEERAKGNILERFSAQQFPDLHSELNLSSLELGDSALYFCASSPRDLNSPLHFGNGTRLTVT.

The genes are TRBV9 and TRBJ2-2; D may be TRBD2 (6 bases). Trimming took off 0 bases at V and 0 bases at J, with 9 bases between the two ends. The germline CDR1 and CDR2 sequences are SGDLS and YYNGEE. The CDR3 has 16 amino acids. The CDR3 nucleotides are TGTGCCAGCAGCGTAGGGGGGGAGACGAACACCGGGGAGCTGTTTTTT. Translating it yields CASSVGGETNTGELFF.

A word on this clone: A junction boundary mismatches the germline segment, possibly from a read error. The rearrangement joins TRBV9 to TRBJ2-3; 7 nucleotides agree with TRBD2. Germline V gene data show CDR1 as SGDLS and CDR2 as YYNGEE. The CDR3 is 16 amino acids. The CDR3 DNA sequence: TGTGCCAGCAGCGTAGGGGGGGGGAGAGGCACAGATACGCAATATTTT. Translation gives CASSVGGGRGTDTQYF.

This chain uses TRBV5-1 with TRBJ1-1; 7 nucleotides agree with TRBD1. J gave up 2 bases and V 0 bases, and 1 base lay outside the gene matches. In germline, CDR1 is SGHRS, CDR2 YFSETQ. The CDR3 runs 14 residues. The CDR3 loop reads CASSLDRGNTEAFF. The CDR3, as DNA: TGCGCCAGCAGCTTGGACAGGGGAAACACTGAAGCTTTCTTT.

CDR3 protein: CASSLGPSNEQFF. DNA for the CDR3: TGTGCCAGCAGCCTGGGGCCCAGCAATGAGCAGTTCTTC. The chain couples TRBV7-2 to TRBJ2-1; D possibly corresponds to TRBD1 (5 bases). The V end was cut by 5 bases, the J end by 6 bases, with 11 bases between. From germline, CDR1 is SGHTA and CDR2 FQGNSA. This CDR3 has 13 amino acids. The full variable domain, with the rest looked up from reference TRBV7-2 and TRBJ2-1, is GAGVSQSPSNKVTEKGKDVELRCDPISGHTALYWYRQSLGQGLEFLIYFQGNSAPDKSGLPSDRFSAERTGGSVSTLTIQRTQQEDSAVYLCASSLGPSNEQFFGPGTRLTVL.

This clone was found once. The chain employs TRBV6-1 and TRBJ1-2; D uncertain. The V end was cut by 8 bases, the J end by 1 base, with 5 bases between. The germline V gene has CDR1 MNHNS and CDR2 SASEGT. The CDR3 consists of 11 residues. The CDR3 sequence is CASGLNYGYTF. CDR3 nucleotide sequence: TGTGCCAGCGGGCTTAACTATGGCTACACCTTC.

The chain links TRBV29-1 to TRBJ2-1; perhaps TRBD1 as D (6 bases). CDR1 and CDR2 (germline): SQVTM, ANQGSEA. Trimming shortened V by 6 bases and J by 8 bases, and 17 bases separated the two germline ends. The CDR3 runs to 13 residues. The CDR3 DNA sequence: TGCAGCGTAGAAAGGGGGACCCTCGATGAGCAGTTCTTC. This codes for CSVERGTLDEQFF.

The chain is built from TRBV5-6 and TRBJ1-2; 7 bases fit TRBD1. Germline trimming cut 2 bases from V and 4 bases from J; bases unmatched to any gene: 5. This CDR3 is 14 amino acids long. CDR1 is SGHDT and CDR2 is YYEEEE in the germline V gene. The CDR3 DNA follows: TGTGCCAGCAGCTTAAAGGGGGCCTCCTATGGCTACACCTTC. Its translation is CASSLKGASYGYTF.

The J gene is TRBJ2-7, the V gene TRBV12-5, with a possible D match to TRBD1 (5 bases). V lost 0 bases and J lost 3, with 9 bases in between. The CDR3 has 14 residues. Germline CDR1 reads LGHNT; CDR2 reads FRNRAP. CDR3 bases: TGTGCTAGTGGTTTGGTACCGGACATCTACGAGCAGTACTTC. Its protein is CASGLVPDIYEQYF.

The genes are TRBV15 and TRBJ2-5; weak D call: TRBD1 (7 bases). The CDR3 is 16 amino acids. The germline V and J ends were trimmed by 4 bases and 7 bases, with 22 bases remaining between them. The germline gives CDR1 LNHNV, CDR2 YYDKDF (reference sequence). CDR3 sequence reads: CATSTGGGGFRGTQYF. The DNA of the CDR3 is TGTGCCACCAGCACAGGTGGAGGGGGCTTCAGGGGGACCCAGTACTTC.

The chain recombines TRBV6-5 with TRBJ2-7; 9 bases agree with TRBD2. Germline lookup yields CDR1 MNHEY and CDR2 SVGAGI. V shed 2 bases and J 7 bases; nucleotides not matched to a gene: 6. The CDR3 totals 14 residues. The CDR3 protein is CASSYGTSYLEQYF. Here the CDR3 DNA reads TGTGCCAGCAGTTACGGGACTAGCTACTTAGAGCAGTACTTC.

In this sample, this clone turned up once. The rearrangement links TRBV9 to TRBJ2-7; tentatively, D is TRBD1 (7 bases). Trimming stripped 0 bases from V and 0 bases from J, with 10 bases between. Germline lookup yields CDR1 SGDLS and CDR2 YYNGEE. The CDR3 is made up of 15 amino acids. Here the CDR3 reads CASSVGGDSSYEQYF. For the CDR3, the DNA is TGTGCCAGCAGCGTAGGCGGGGACAGCTCCTACGAGCAGTACTTC.

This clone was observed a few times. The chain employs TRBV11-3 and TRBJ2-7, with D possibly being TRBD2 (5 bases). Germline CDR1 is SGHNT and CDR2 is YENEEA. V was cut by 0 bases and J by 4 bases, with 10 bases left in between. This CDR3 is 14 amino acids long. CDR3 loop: CASSLDRTGYEQYF. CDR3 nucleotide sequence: TGTGCCAGCAGCTTAGATAGGACTGGATACGAGCAGTACTTC.

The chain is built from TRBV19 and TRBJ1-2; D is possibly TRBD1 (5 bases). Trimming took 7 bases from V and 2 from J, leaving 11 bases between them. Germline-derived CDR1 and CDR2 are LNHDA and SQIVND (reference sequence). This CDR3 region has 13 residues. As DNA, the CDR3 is TGTGCCAGTATCTCGGACAAGAACTATGGCTACACCTTC. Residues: CASISDKNYGYTF. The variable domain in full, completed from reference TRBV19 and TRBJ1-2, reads DGGITQSPKYLFRKEGQNVTLSCEQNLNHDAMYWYRQDPGQGLRLIYYSQIVNDFQKGDIAEGYSVSREKKESFPLTVTSAQKNPTAFYLCASISDKNYGYTFGSGTRLTVV.

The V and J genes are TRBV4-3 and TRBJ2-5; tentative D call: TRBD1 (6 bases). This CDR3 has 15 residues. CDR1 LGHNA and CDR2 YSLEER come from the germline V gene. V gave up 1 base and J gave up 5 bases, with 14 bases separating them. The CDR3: CASSQVLTGQETQYF. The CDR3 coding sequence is TGCGCCAGCAGCCAAGTCCTCACAGGGCAGGAGACCCAGTACTTC.

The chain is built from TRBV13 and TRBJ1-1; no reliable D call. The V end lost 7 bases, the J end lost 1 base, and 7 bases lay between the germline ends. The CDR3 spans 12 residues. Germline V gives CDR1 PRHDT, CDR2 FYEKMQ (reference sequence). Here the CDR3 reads CASNSGNTEAFF. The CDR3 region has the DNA TGTGCCAGCAACAGTGGGAACACTGAAGCTTTCTTT.

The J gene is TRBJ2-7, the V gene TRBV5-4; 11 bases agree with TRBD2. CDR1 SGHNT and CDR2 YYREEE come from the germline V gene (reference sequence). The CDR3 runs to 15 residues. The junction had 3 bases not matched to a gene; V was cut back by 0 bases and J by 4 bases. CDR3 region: CASSLEGLAVYEQYF. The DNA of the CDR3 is TGTGCCAGCAGCTTGGAGGGACTAGCGGTGTACGAGCAGTACTTC.